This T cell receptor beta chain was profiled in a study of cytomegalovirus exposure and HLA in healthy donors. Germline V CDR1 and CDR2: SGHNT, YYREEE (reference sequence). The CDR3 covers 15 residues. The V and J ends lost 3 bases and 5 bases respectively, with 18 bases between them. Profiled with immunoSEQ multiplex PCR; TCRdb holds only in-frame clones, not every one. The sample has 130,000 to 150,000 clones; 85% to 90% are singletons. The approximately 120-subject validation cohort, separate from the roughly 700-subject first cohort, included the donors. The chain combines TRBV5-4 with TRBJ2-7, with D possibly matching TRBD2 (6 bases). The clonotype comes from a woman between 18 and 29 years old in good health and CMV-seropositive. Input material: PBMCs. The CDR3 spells CASSSAGLYFNEQYF. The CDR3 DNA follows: TGTGCCAGCAGCTCGGCGGGACTCTACTTCAACGAGCAGTACTTC.